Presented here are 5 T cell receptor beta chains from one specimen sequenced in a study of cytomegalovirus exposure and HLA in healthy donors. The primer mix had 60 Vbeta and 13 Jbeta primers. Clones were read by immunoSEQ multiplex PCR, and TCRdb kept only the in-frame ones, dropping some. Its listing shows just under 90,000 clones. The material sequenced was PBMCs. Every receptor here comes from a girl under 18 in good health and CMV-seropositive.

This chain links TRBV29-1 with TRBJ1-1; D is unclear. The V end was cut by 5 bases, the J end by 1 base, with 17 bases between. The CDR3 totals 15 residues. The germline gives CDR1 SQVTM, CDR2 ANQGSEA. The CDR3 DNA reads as TGCAGCGTTAGAAAATCCCGGGTGGGGAACACTGAAGCTTTCTTT. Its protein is CSVRKSRVGNTEAFF.

The CDR3 reads CASRNGVGYGYTF. CDR3 in DNA: TGCGCCAGCAGAAACGGGGTTGGCTATGGCTACACCTTC. V is TRBV10-1 and J is TRBJ1-2; D not certain. This CDR3 has 13 residues. The germline V gene has CDR1 WNHNN and CDR2 SYGVQD (reference sequence). Trimming removed 6 bases from V and 4 bases from J, with 12 bases in between.

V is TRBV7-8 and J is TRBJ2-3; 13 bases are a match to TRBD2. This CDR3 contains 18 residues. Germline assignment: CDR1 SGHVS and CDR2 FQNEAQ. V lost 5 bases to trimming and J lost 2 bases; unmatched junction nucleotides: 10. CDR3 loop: CASSGPGTSGAYTDTQYF. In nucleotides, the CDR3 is TGTGCCAGCAGCGGCCCCGGGACTAGCGGGGCCTACACAGATACGCAGTATTTT. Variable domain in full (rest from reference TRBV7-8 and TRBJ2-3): GAGVSQSPRYKVAKRGQDVALRCDPISGHVSLFWYQQALGQGPEFLTYFQNEAQLDKSGLPSDRFFAERPEGSVSTLKIQRTQQEDSAVYLCASSGPGTSGAYTDTQYFGPGTRLTVL.

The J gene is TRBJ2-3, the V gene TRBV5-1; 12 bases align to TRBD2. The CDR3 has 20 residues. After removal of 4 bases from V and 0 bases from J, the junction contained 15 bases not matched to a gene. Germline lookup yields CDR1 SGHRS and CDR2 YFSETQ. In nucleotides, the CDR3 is TGCGCCAGCAGCCTCAGGACTAGCGGGGCGCCACTTTCTAGCACAGATACGCAGTATTTT. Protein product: CASSLRTSGAPLSSTDTQYF.

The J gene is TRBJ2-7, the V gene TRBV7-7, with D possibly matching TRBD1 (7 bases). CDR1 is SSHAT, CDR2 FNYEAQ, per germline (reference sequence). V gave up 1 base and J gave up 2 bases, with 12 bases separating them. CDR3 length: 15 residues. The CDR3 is CASSLETGEAYEQYF. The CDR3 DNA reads TGTGCCAGCAGCTTAGAAACAGGGGAGGCCTACGAGCAGTACTTC. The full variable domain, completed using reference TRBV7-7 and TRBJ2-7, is GAGVSQSPRYKVTKRGQDVTLRCDPISSHATLYWYQQALGQGPEFLTYFNYEAQPDKSGLPSDRFSAERPEGSISTLTIQRTEQRDSAMYRCASSLETGEAYEQYFGPGTRLTVT.